Given below is one T cell receptor beta chain in context. Under the authors' procedure: Nucleated cell number was recorded as an estimate derived from reference gene primer amplification. Profiled with immunoSEQ multiplex PCR; TCRdb holds only in-frame clones, not every one. That table is the source of V, J and clone size, and D and trimming were worked out from the DNA. Of roughly 140,000 clones in the sample, roughly four fifths were seen once. This CDR3 is 14 amino acids long. Germline V CDR1 and CDR2: SNHLY, FYNNEI. V dropped 6 bases and J dropped 1 base, with 12 bases sitting between them. This sample is part of a study of blood T cell repertoires in COVID-19. Study overall: Sample material is recorded as cDNA or gDNA derived from T cells, B-cell-depleted T cells, or PBMCs.

The clonotype originates from a woman of 80 years or more with acute or convalescent COVID-19. The chain has TRBV2 and TRBJ1-1; D not resolved. Material for sequencing was peripheral blood. As DNA, the CDR3 is TGTGCCAGCAGCCCGAAAGGGAGGAACACTGAAGCTTTCTTT. It codes for CASSPKGRNTEAFF.